Listed below are T cell receptor beta chains from one sample, sequenced in a study of technical replicates of blood from a few donors. Sequencing was performed with immunoSEQ multiplex PCR; in TCRdb, only in-frame clones are kept and a portion is missing. The profile shows about 56,000 clones, 90% to 95% of them singletons. Sequencing was carried out using PBMCs. Every receptor here comes from a human donor in good health. Some clones in this sample may be carry-over from other donors' samples. Both conserved end residues are part of each CDR3. D genes are given only for firm matches. Size values are once, few and many counts, or a class for expanded clones, and some rows have none.

J | size | D | V | CDR3 | DNA
TRBJ2-2 | - | - | TRBV11-2 | CASSVAQGAGAGELFF | TGTGCCAGCAGCGTCGCGCAGGGGGCGGGGGCCGGGGAGCTGTTTTTT
TRBJ2-5 | - | - | TRBV5-8 | CASSSGRVFETQYF | TGTGCCAGCAGCTCGGGCAGGGTCTTCGAGACCCAGTACTTC
TRBJ2-1 | - | - | TRBV2 | CASTPGTYNEQFF | TGTGCCAGCACACCGGGAACCTACAATGAGCAGTTCTTC
TRBJ2-7 | - | TRBD2 | TRBV7-8 | CASSLFSREASYEQYF | TGTGCCAGCAGCTTATTTTCGCGGGAGGCCTCCTACGAGCAGTACTTC
TRBJ2-7 | once | - | TRBV18 | CASSPPSQAYEQYF | TGTGCCAGCTCACCACCAAGTCAGGCCTACGAGCAGTACTTC
TRBJ1-5 | - | - | TRBV5-8 | CASSPGRSPNQPQHF | TGTGCCAGCAGCCCCGGTCGGAGTCCCAATCAGCCCCAGCATTTT
TRBJ1-4 | - | - | TRBV19 | CASSTGGVGEKLFF | TGTGCCAGTAGTACGGGGGGCGTAGGTGAAAAACTGTTTTTT
TRBJ2-5 | - | - | TRBV9 | CASSVEGARQETQYF | TGTGCCAGCAGCGTAGAGGGAGCCCGACAAGAGACCCAGTACTTC
TRBJ1-6 | once | - | TRBV7-8 | CASSLVRGNSPLHF | TGTGCCAGCAGCTTAGTTAGGGGTAATTCACCCCTCCACTTT
TRBJ2-7 | - | - | TRBV6-1 | CASSLSVYEQYF | TGTGCCAGCAGTCTGTCGGTTTACGAGCAGTACTTC
TRBJ2-5 | - | TRBD2 | TRBV13 | CASSLATSGVQETQYF | TGTGCCAGCAGCTTAGCGACTAGCGGGGTACAAGAGACCCAGTACTTC
TRBJ2-7 | - | TRBD2 | TRBV18 | CASSPPVAGAWEQYF | TGTGCCAGCTCACCGCCGGTAGCGGGGGCCTGGGAGCAGTACTTC
TRBJ2-5 | - | TRBD2 | TRBV5-1 | CASSSSGRFETQYF | TGCGCCAGCAGCTCCAGCGGGAGATTTGAGACCCAGTACTTC
TRBJ2-7 | - | TRBD2 | TRBV5-5 | CASSVVVTSGVAYEQYF | TGTGCCAGCAGCGTGGTCGTAACTAGCGGGGTTGCCTACGAGCAGTACTTC
TRBJ2-1 | - | TRBD1 | TRBV30 | CAWSAQGANNEQFF | TGTGCCTGGAGTGCCCAGGGGGCGAACAATGAGCAGTTCTTC
TRBJ2-7 | once | TRBD1 | TRBV10-3 | CATGDRGYEQYF | TGTGCCACCGGGGACAGGGGCTACGAGCAGTACTTC
TRBJ1-1 | - | - | TRBV5-1 | CASSPPTAAGEAFF | TGCGCCAGCAGCCCACCGACAGCTGCCGGGGAAGCTTTCTTT